This entry lists 14 T cell receptor beta chains sequenced from one sample in a study of OX40 agonist ivuxolimab in advanced cancers. Data came from immunoSEQ multiplex PCR; TCRdb stores just in-frame clones and leaves some out. The top ten clones hold about 6.7% of a sample with under 85,000 clones, roughly 93% of them seen once. Material: CD4+ or CD8+ T cells sorted from blood, obtained in a trial of the OX40 agonist ivuxolimab. The receptors shown here come from an adult with an advanced solid tumor such as melanoma, head and neck, liver or kidney cancer.

V usage is TRBV5-1 and J usage is TRBJ2-7; TRBD1 or TRBD2 may be the D gene (5 bases each). Trimming cost V 1 base and J 2 bases, with 10 bases left between them. There are 14 residues in the CDR3. CDR1 is SGHRS and CDR2 is YFSETQ in the germline V gene. The CDR3 spells CASSLFWGTYEQYF. CDR3 coding DNA: TGCGCCAGCAGCTTGTTCTGGGGGACCTACGAGCAGTACTTC.

The chain combines TRBV9 with TRBJ2-3, with TRBD2 matching over 7 bases. The CDR3 covers 15 residues. J gave up 3 bases and V 0 bases, and 4 bases lay outside the gene matches. Germline V gene data show CDR1 as SGDLS and CDR2 as YYNGEE. The DNA for the CDR3 is TGTGCCAGCAGCGTAGGCGGGAGTATGACAGATACGCAGTATTTT. This sequence encodes CASSVGGSMTDTQYF.

This clone was picked up one time. The V call is TRBV21-1, the J call TRBJ2-7; TRBD1 was called by the table and not checked on the DNA. TRBV21-1 corresponds to a pseudogene. The CDR3 is made up of 15 amino acids. CDR3 loop: CASSSAPGKTYEQYF. CDR3 coding DNA: TGTGCCAGCAGCAGCGCCCCAGGGAAGACTTACGAGCAGTACTTC.

The chain links TRBV4-2 to TRBJ2-7, with D perhaps matching TRBD1 (6 bases). Germline lookup yields CDR1 LGHNA and CDR2 YNFKEQ. The CDR3 has 13 amino acids. Trimming left V 4 bases short and J 3 bases short, with 10 bases between. The CDR3 reads CASSPGDGYEQYF. For the CDR3, the DNA is TGTGCCAGCAGCCCAGGGGATGGCTACGAGCAGTACTTC.

The CDR3 DNA reads TGCGCCAGCAGTGGTCCACCGGGACTAGCGGGGGGGTGGAGGGCAGATACGCAGTATTTT. It translates to CASSGPPGLAGGWRADTQYF. This chain connects TRBV10-2 to TRBJ2-3; the match to TRBD2 covers 16 bases. V was pared by 4 bases and J by 4 bases, with 14 bases of the junction left unmatched. The CDR3 consists of 20 residues. Germline V gives CDR1 WSHSY, CDR2 SAAADI.

The chain combines TRBV5-6 with TRBJ2-1, with 9 bases aligning to TRBD2. With V trimmed by 1 base and J by 5 bases, 10 bases remained unmatched. Germline CDR1 is SGHDT and CDR2 is YYEEEE. The CDR3 extends over 17 amino acids. This CDR3 reads CASSLFPIAGENNEQFF. CDR3 sequence (DNA): TGTGCCAGCAGCTTGTTCCCTATAGCGGGGGAAAACAATGAGCAGTTCTTC.

V and J are TRBV18 and TRBJ2-7; D remains ambiguous. This CDR3 is built from 14 residues. Germline V gene sequence: CDR1 KGHSH, CDR2 LQKENI. Trimming pared 0 bases from V and 2 bases from J, leaving 8 bases between. The CDR3 protein is CASSPPDTPYEQYF. The CDR3 nucleotides are TGTGCCAGCTCACCACCCGACACTCCCTACGAGCAGTACTTC.

The rearrangement links TRBV7-2 to TRBJ2-2, with D uncertain. The V gene's germline CDR1 is SGHTA and CDR2 FQGNSA. V lost 5 bases and J 2 bases, leaving 12 bases between the germline ends. This CDR3 region has 15 residues. CDR3 in amino acids: CASSQSIGNTGELFF. The DNA for the CDR3 is TGTGCCAGCAGCCAATCAATTGGAAACACCGGGGAGCTGTTTTTT. Looking up the rest from reference TRBV7-2 and TRBJ2-2 gives the full variable domain: GAGVSQSPSNKVTEKGKDVELRCDPISGHTALYWYRQSLGQGLEFLIYFQGNSAPDKSGLPSDRFSAERTGGSVSTLTIQRTQQEDSAVYLCASSQSIGNTGELFFGEGSRLTVL.

The J gene is TRBJ1-2, the V gene TRBV25-1; D ambiguous. The CDR3 runs to 12 residues. Trimming left V 3 bases short and J 5 bases short, with 7 bases between. Germline-derived CDR1 and CDR2 are MGHDK and SYGVNS. CDR3 in amino acids: CASSESIYGYTF. DNA of the CDR3: TGTGCCAGCAGTGAGTCGATATATGGCTACACCTTC.

CDR3 protein: CASSLVNEQFF. CDR3 DNA sequence: TGTGCCAGCAGCTTAGTCAATGAGCAGTTCTTC. The chain combines TRBV7-8 with TRBJ2-1; D not certain. Looked up from germline, CDR1 is SGHVS and CDR2 is FQNEAQ. Trimming left V 1 base short and J 6 bases short, with 1 base between. The CDR3 extends over 11 amino acids.

The J gene is TRBJ2-7, the V gene TRBV10-3, with TRBD1 as a possible D gene (6 bases). The germline V and J ends were trimmed by 6 bases and 0 bases, with 15 bases remaining between them. Germline V lookup: CDR1 ENHRY, CDR2 SYGVKD. The CDR3 length is 15 residues. The CDR3 DNA reads TGTGCCATCAGCGGAACAGGGTATAGCTCCTACGAGCAGTACTTC. Translating gives CAISGTGYSSYEQYF.

The chain carries TRBV7-2 and TRBJ1-3; D remains ambiguous. In germline, CDR1 is SGHTA, CDR2 FQGNSA. The CDR3 sequence is 13 residues long. V gave up 3 bases and J gave up 6 bases, with 9 bases separating them. The CDR3 sequence: CASSLGLANTIYF. For the CDR3, the DNA is TGTGCCAGCAGCTTGGGCTTAGCAAACACCATATATTTT.

The rearrangement links TRBV29-1 to TRBJ2-6, with D possibly TRBD1 on 5 matching bases. Germline V gene data show CDR1 as SQVTM and CDR2 as ANQGSEA. Trimming took 0 bases from V and 0 from J, leaving 15 bases between them. This CDR3 comprises 18 residues. Here the CDR3 reads CSVEDRQGRNSGANVLTF. Written as DNA, the CDR3 is TGCAGCGTTGAAGATCGCCAGGGCCGTAACTCTGGGGCCAACGTCCTGACTTTC.

V is TRBV6-1 and J is TRBJ2-2; the match to TRBD2 covers 10 bases. V lost 3 bases, J lost 7 bases, and 8 bases stayed unmatched. The CDR3 loop spans 16 amino acids. Germline-derived CDR1 and CDR2 are MNHNS and SASEGT. The CDR3 sequence is CASSDPGTSVVGELFF. The CDR3 bases are TGTGCCAGCAGTGATCCCGGGACTAGCGTTGTCGGGGAGCTGTTTTTT.